These 9 T cell receptor beta chains came from one sample sequenced in a study of blood T cell repertoires in COVID-19 (dated by TCRdb to 2018 to 2020). The library was made by the immunoSEQ multiplex PCR assay. Sourced from immuneACCESS, this table was stored by TCRdb with only in-frame sequences that have V and J called. A share of the clones is absent; for the studies checked, an unresolved V gene accounts for under half, and the remainder has no known explanation. This sample gives 100,000 to 120,000 clones in total; roughly 87% of them show up just once. The top ten hold 4.5% to 5% of the sample. The sample was peripheral blood. All receptors derive from a human donor in a cohort sampled during active COVID-19.

V usage is TRBV15 and J usage is TRBJ1-2; 11 bases map to TRBD1. This CDR3 is built from 15 residues. Trimming removed 5 bases from V and 7 bases from J; junction bases left unmatched: 9. The V gene's germline CDR1 is LNHNV and CDR2 YYDKDF (reference sequence). CDR3 region: CATSGAGTGGFGYTF. The CDR3 DNA sequence: TGTGCCACCAGCGGAGCTGGGACAGGGGGGTTTGGCTACACCTTC. The whole variable domain, filled in from reference TRBV15 and TRBJ1-2, reads DAMVIQNPRYQVTQFGKPVTLSCSQTLNHNVMYWYQQKSSQAPKLLFHYYDKDFNNEADTPDNFQSRRPNTSFCFLDIRSPGLGDTAMYLCATSGAGTGGFGYTFGSGTRLTVV.

CDR3 nucleotide sequence: TGCAGCGTTGCCCTCCAACTAGCGCCTGGCACAGATACGCAGTATTTT. This sequence encodes CSVALQLAPGTDTQYF. V usage is TRBV29-1 and J usage is TRBJ2-3, with 7 bases identical to TRBD2. The germline V gene has CDR1 SQVTM and CDR2 ANQGSEA. This CDR3 contains 16 residues. After removal of 4 bases from V and 1 base from J, the junction contained 11 bases not matched to a gene.

V usage is TRBV20-1 and J usage is TRBJ2-2; D uncertain. The CDR3 runs 14 residues. V was cut by 3 bases and J by 4 bases, with 12 bases left in between. Per germline, CDR1 DFQATT and CDR2 SNEGSKA (reference sequence). The CDR3 loop is CSASTGSGTGELFF. The CDR3 coding sequence is TGCAGTGCTAGTACCGGGTCGGGCACCGGGGAGCTGTTTTTT.

CDR3 loop: CASSQDVTGGRGTEAFF. CDR3 DNA: TGTGCCAGCAGCCAAGATGTGACAGGGGGCAGGGGCACTGAAGCTTTCTTT. This chain uses TRBV4-2 with TRBJ1-1, with 10 bases that match TRBD1. The CDR3 sequence is 17 residues long. The V gene's germline CDR1 is LGHNA and CDR2 YNFKEQ. V lost 0 bases and J lost 4; bases outside the gene matches: 8.

This clone was seen a few times. This rearrangement joins TRBV5-1 to TRBJ2-7; possibly TRBD1 for D (5 bases). Germline loops: CDR1 SGHRS, CDR2 YFSETQ. Trimming pared 0 bases from V and 7 bases from J, leaving 17 bases between. This CDR3 has 15 residues. CDR3 loop: CASSLGGARSSEQYF. In nucleotides, the CDR3 is TGCGCCAGCAGCTTGGGTGGGGCCAGATCGAGTGAGCAGTACTTC.

The V gene is TRBV10-3, the J gene TRBJ1-2, with D perhaps TRBD1 (6 bases). Germline assignment: CDR1 ENHRY and CDR2 SYGVKD. The V and J ends lost 5 bases and 2 bases respectively, with 12 bases between them. This CDR3 comprises 14 residues. The CDR3 region is CAISTLQGNYGYTF. The CDR3 nucleotides read TGTGCCATCAGTACATTACAGGGAAACTATGGCTACACCTTC.

This sequence joins TRBV28 and TRBJ1-5, with D maybe TRBD1 (5 bases). Trimming shortened V by 10 bases and J by 4 bases, and 11 bases separated the two germline ends. Germline V gives CDR1 MDHEN, CDR2 SYDVKM. CDR3 length equals 12 residues. The CDR3 loop is CATYRGNQPQHF. The CDR3 DNA reads TGTGCCACATATAGGGGAAATCAGCCCCAGCATTTT.

The CDR3 reads CASRGDNAGQYF. CDR3 nucleotides: TGCGCCAGCAGGGGTGACAATGCCGGGCAGTACTTC. The chain couples TRBV5-1 to TRBJ2-7; D is unresolved. Germline CDR1 is SGHRS and CDR2 is YFSETQ. The V gene lost 5 bases and the J gene lost 9 bases, with 15 bases spanning the gap. The CDR3 spans 12 residues.

This chain connects TRBV5-6 to TRBJ1-4, with TRBD1 matching over 7 bases. The trim removed 3 bases at V and 4 bases at J, leaving 6 bases unmatched. The germline V gene has CDR1 SGHDT and CDR2 YYEEEE. The CDR3 extends over 15 amino acids. The CDR3 region is CASSSTGTDNEKLFF. The CDR3 nucleotides read TGTGCCAGCAGCTCCACCGGGACAGATAATGAAAAACTGTTTTTT.